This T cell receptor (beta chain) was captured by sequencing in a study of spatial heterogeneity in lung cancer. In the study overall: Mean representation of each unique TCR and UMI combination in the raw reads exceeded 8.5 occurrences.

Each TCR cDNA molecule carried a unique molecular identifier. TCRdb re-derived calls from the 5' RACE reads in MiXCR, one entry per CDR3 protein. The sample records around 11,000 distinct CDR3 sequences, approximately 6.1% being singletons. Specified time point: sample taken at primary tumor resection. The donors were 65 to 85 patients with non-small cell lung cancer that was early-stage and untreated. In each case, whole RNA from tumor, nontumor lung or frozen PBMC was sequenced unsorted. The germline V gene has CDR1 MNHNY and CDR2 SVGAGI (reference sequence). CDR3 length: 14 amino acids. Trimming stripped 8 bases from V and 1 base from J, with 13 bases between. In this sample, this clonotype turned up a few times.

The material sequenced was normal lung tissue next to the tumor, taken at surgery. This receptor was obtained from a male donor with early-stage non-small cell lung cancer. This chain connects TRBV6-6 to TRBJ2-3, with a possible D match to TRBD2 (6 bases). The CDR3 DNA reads TGTGCCAGCCGTGGGGCTAGCGGCACAGATACGCAGTATTTT. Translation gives CASRGASGTDTQYF.